This is a list of T cell receptor beta chains from one sample in a study of T cell repertoires in cytomegalovirus infection. TCRdb fed the reads into MiXCR, producing one record per CDR3 protein. Of 560,000 or so distinct CDR3 sequences in the sample, approximately 15% were seen once. The source material was CD8+ T cells from PBMCs. All receptors come from a human donor in good health (CMV status not recorded). Some clones in this sample may be carry-over from other donors' samples. Each CDR3 is given with its conserved first and last residue. D genes are given only for firm matches. Only part of the rows carry a size: once, few, many, or a class if the clone is expanded.

>TRBV11-3|TRBJ2-4|-|-
TGTGCCAGCAGCCCTGGGGGCGGGGAAGCCAAAAACATTCAGTACTTC
CASSPGGGEAKNIQYF
>TRBV4-2|TRBJ2-7|few|-
TGTGCCAGCAGCCAAGTTTTAGCGAGAAACTACGAGCAGTACTTC
CASSQVLARNYEQYF
>TRBV10-1|TRBJ1-2|-|-
TGCGCCAGCAGTCCGAGGGGCAGTCATGGCTACACCTTC
CASSPRGSHGYTF
>TRBV6-5|TRBJ1-1|many|TRBD1
TGTGCCAGCAGTTTGCAGGGGGCGGACGACACTGAAGCTTTCTTT
CASSLQGADDTEAFF
>TRBV9|TRBJ2-2|-|-
TGTGCCAGCAGCTTGTGGACAGTCAACACCGGGGAGCTGTTTTTT
CASSLWTVNTGELFF
>TRBV15|TRBJ1-1|few|-
TGTGCCACCAGCAATACCCGGGCCAGCGTTGAAGCTTTCTTT
CATSNTRASVEAFF
>TRBV20-1|TRBJ2-2|-|-
TGCAGTGCTAGAGATACGGCGGGACAGAACACCGGGGAGCTGTTTTTT
CSARDTAGQNTGELFF
>TRBV27|TRBJ1-6|many|-
TGTGCCAGCAGTTTATCCCCTAATTCACCCCTCCACTTT
CASSLSPNSPLHF
>TRBV28|TRBJ2-1|-|-
TGTGCCAGCAGTCAGCCCTCAGATTTGTACAATGAGCAGTTCTTC
CASSQPSDLYNEQFF
>TRBV9|TRBJ1-2|-|-
TGTGCCAGCAGCGTCGGACAGTTCTACGGCTACACCTTC
CASSVGQFYGYTF
>TRBV7-3|TRBJ2-1|many|TRBD2
TGTGCCAGCAGCTCCCTCATGAAACTGGGACAGAGCCTAGCGGGGGGGCCGGGCAATGAGCAGTTCTTC
CASSSLMKLGQSLAGGPGNEQFF
>TRBV19|TRBJ2-7|many|-
TGTGCCAGTAGTAGCTTAGATGTCTCCTACGAGCAGTACTTC
CASSSLDVSYEQYF
>TRBV7-9|TRBJ1-1|few|-
TGTGCCAGCAGCTTATCTGGTTTTGGAGCTTTCTTT
CASSLSGFGAFF
>TRBV7-2|TRBJ2-3|many|TRBD2
TGTGCCAGCAGCTCCCCTTGGGGGACTAGTTTTAGCACAGATACGCAGTATTTT
CASSSPWGTSFSTDTQYF
>TRBV24-1|TRBJ2-1|-|-
TGTGCCACCAGTGACCCTTCGGATACTTGGGCGCGGAATGAGCAGTTCTTC
CATSDPSDTWARNEQFF
>TRBV27|TRBJ2-5|many|-
TGTGCCAGCAGTTTGACTAGGATGATTGAGACCCAGTACTTC
CASSLTRMIETQYF